These 22 T cell receptor beta chains were all obtained from the same sample, sequenced in a study of cytomegalovirus exposure and HLA in healthy donors. The PCR contained 60 Vbeta and 13 Jbeta primers. Measured with immunoSEQ multiplex PCR; TCRdb has only the in-frame clones, and not every one. The sample shows roughly 170,000 clones, 70% to 85% of them seen only once. The material sequenced was PBMCs. The receptors here all came from a man younger than 35 in good health and CMV-seronegative.

The CDR3 loop is CASSPRGVDLPPRNEQFF. Here the CDR3 DNA reads TGTGCCAGCAGCCCCCGTGGAGTAGACCTACCCCCTCGGAATGAGCAGTTCTTC. The chain has TRBV9 and TRBJ2-1; D gene uncertain. V was clipped by 4 bases and J by 7 bases, with 27 bases between them. Germline V lookup: CDR1 SGDLS, CDR2 YYNGEE. This CDR3 has 18 residues.

V usage is TRBV14 and J usage is TRBJ2-1; D is undetermined. CDR1 and CDR2 from the germline V gene are SGHDN and FVKESK. The CDR3 has 14 amino acids. V lost 2 bases, J lost 1 base, and 6 bases lay in between. The CDR3 loop is CASSQLLSYNEQFF. CDR3 DNA: TGTGCCAGCAGCCAACTACTATCCTACAATGAGCAGTTCTTC.

A remark on this clone: At one end the junction does not follow the germline gene, possibly because of a read error. J is TRBJ2-2 and V is TRBV7-9; possibly TRBD2 for D (5 bases). Germline-derived CDR1 and CDR2 are SEHNR and FQNEAQ (reference sequence). CDR3 length: 16 residues. The CDR3 here is CSSSLARQLNTGELFF. CDR3 bases: TGTTCCAGCAGCTTAGCGAGGCAGCTGAACACCGGGGAGCTGTTTTTT.

This clone has more than one count but fewer than ten. The rearrangement links TRBV27 to TRBJ1-1, with D unresolved. Trimming removed 7 bases at V and 10 bases at J, with 16 bases between. The germline V gene has CDR1 MNHEY and CDR2 SMNVEV (reference sequence). This CDR3 is 12 amino acids long. CDR3 loop: CASTDWGGGAFF. The CDR3 DNA is TGTGCCAGCACCGACTGGGGTGGAGGAGCTTTCTTT.

This clone has just a few counts. The genes are TRBV5-6 and TRBJ2-1; possible D gene TRBD2, 6 bases. Trimming removed 3 bases from V and 0 bases from J, with 13 bases in between. CDR3 length: 16 residues. Germline-derived CDR1 and CDR2 are SGHDT and YYEEEE. For the CDR3, the DNA is TGTGCCAGCAGCTACGCGGGGATTAGCTCCTACAATGAGCAGTTCTTC. Encoded protein: CASSYAGISSYNEQFF.

The chain links TRBV4-2 to TRBJ2-6, with D tentatively TRBD1 (7 bases). CDR1 is LGHNA, CDR2 YNFKEQ, per germline. The CDR3 sequence is 19 residues long. Trimming shortened V by 1 base and J by 1 base, and 17 bases separated the two germline ends. The CDR3, as DNA: TGTGCCAGCAGCCAAGGTGGCAGGGGGACTCTGTCTGGGGCCAACGTCCTGACTTTC. As protein: CASSQGGRGTLSGANVLTF.

The genes are TRBV9 and TRBJ2-2; perhaps TRBD1 as D (6 bases). The CDR3 is 15 residues long. V lost 4 bases and J lost 2, with 12 bases in between. Germline CDR1 is SGDLS and CDR2 is YYNGEE. Here the CDR3 DNA reads TGTGCCAGCAGCTCAAGGACAGCCAACACCGGGGAGCTGTTTTTT. It yields the protein CASSSRTANTGELFF.

The CDR3 spells CASSLGHSGGYNEQFF. CDR3 coding DNA: TGTGCCAGCAGTTTAGGACACTCGGGGGGGTACAATGAGCAGTTCTTC. The chain combines TRBV27 with TRBJ2-1; the match to TRBD2 covers 8 bases. V trimming: 2 bases; J trimming: 4 bases; junction bases outside the gene matches: 7. CDR1 is MNHEY, CDR2 SMNVEV, per germline (reference sequence). There are 16 residues in the CDR3.

The chain has TRBV6-1 and TRBJ1-2; D gene unclear. CDR1 and CDR2 from the germline V gene are MNHNS and SASEGT. The V end was cut by 7 bases, the J end by 8 bases, with 20 bases between. This CDR3 region has 14 residues. CDR3 sequence: CASNPGRKGGGYTF. CDR3 nucleotide sequence: TGTGCCAGCAACCCCGGGAGGAAAGGAGGGGGCTACACCTTC.

The chain employs TRBV28 and TRBJ2-2; 7 bases map to TRBD2. There are 16 residues in the CDR3. V lost 6 bases, J lost 0 bases, and 7 bases stayed unmatched. The V gene's germline CDR1 is MDHEN and CDR2 SYDVKM. The DNA for the CDR3 is TGTGCCAGCAGCCGCTTGGGGGGGGCGAACACCGGGGAGCTGTTTTTT. It translates to CASSRLGGANTGELFF.

The chain links TRBV7-2 to TRBJ2-7; D gene unclear. The germline V gene has CDR1 SGHTA and CDR2 FQGNSA. Between the trimmed V and J ends, which lost 5 bases and 2 bases, there was a span of 7 bases. The CDR3 length is 12 residues. As DNA, the CDR3 is TGTGCCAGCAGCCCTTCCCCCTACGAGCAGTACTTC. This codes for CASSPSPYEQYF.

The gene calls are TRBV4-2 and TRBJ2-2, with 7 bases identical to TRBD2. Germline assignment: CDR1 LGHNA and CDR2 YNFKEQ. CDR3 length equals 17 residues. After removal of 0 bases from V and 5 bases from J, the junction contained 9 bases not matched to a gene. The CDR3 coding sequence is TGTGCCAGCAGCCAAGAATCACGGGAGGAATATACCGGGGAGCTGTTTTTT. It yields the protein CASSQESREEYTGELFF.

This clone was counted between two and nine times. The chain joins TRBV5-4 to TRBJ2-1; D may be TRBD2 (7 bases). CDR1 is SGHNT, CDR2 YYREEE, per germline (reference sequence). The germline V and J ends were trimmed by 4 bases and 3 bases, with 14 bases remaining between them. This CDR3 contains 15 residues. DNA for the CDR3: TGTGCCAGCAGCCAGGGGTGGGACTACTACAATGAGCAGTTCTTC. It codes for CASSQGWDYYNEQFF.

This rearrangement joins TRBV7-8 to TRBJ1-2; D is perhaps TRBD1 (6 bases). The germline V and J ends were trimmed by 2 bases and 3 bases, with 25 bases remaining between them. The CDR3 is made up of 19 amino acids. CDR1 SGHVS and CDR2 FQNEAQ come from the germline V gene. This chain's CDR3 is CASSLFWGRGSGGDYGYTF. The CDR3 coding sequence is TGTGCCAGCAGCTTATTTTGGGGGAGGGGGTCTGGAGGGGACTATGGCTACACCTTC.

The CDR3 nucleotides are TGTGCCAGCAGCACTTTTAGCGGGGTGAACACCGGGGAGCTGTTTTTT. Protein product: CASSTFSGVNTGELFF. The V and J genes are TRBV9 and TRBJ2-2, with TRBD2 matching over 8 bases. Germline values: CDR1 SGDLS, CDR2 YYNGEE. The CDR3 covers 16 residues. V lost 4 bases, J lost 1 base, and 6 bases stayed unmatched.

As to this clone: The junction does not match germline at one end; this may be a read error. V is TRBV6-5 and J is TRBJ1-2, with 9 bases aligning to TRBD1. From germline, CDR1 is MNHEY and CDR2 SVGAGI. The CDR3 contains 15 residues. The CDR3 nucleotides are TGTGCCAGCAGTTACTCGACGGGACAGGGATTCGGCTACGCCTTC. It yields the protein CASSYSTGQGFGYAF.

The V call is TRBV4-2, the J call TRBJ2-3; TRBD2 aligns across 12 bases. V was clipped by 4 bases and J by 5 bases; unmatched bases: 7. From germline, CDR1 is LGHNA and CDR2 YNFKEQ. The CDR3 covers 16 residues. CDR3 loop: CASSLLAGGKEDTQYF. In DNA, the CDR3 is TGTGCCAGCAGCCTACTAGCGGGGGGTAAAGAAGATACGCAGTATTTT.

The V and J genes are TRBV2 and TRBJ2-2; 8 bases are shared with TRBD2. Germline V CDR1 and CDR2: SNHLY, FYNNEI. With 4 bases clipped from V and 8 bases from J, the junction kept 3 bases outside the gene matches. This CDR3 has 13 amino acids. DNA of the CDR3: TGTGCCAGCAGTGGAAGCGGGAGAGGGGAGCTGTTTTTT. It specifies CASSGSGRGELFF.

CDR3 residues: CASRGGGSYNEQFF. CDR3 DNA: TGCGCCAGCAGGGGCGGGGGGTCCTACAATGAGCAGTTCTTC. The J gene is TRBJ2-1, the V gene TRBV5-1, with 8 bases aligning to TRBD2. Germline values: CDR1 SGHRS, CDR2 YFSETQ. J was trimmed by 1 base and V by 5 bases; bases with no gene match: 2. This CDR3 contains 14 residues.

The chain couples TRBV7-2 to TRBJ2-5, with 12 bases that match TRBD2. Trimming removed 2 bases from V and 0 bases from J; junction bases left unmatched: 4. The germline CDR1 and CDR2 sequences are SGHTA and FQGNSA. The CDR3 loop spans 17 amino acids. DNA for the CDR3: TGTGCCAGCAGCTTAACTCGGACTAGCGGGAACCAAGAGACCCAGTACTTC. Protein: CASSLTRTSGNQETQYF.

V and J are TRBV7-9 and TRBJ2-7; 11 bases agree with TRBD1. Germline lookup yields CDR1 SEHNR and CDR2 FQNEAQ (reference sequence). The CDR3 extends over 16 amino acids. J was trimmed by 5 bases and V by 4 bases; bases with no gene match: 10. The CDR3 loop is CASSSTPGTGGNEQYF. In nucleotides, the CDR3 is TGTGCCAGCAGCTCCACCCCTGGGACAGGGGGAAACGAGCAGTACTTC.

The chain has TRBV6-1 and TRBJ2-2, with 9 bases fitting TRBD1. The CDR3 runs to 14 residues. Trimming took 6 bases from V and 2 from J; bases not matched to a gene: 1. The V gene's germline CDR1 is MNHNS and CDR2 SASEGT. CDR3 nucleotide sequence: TGTGCCAGCAGGACAGGGGGAAACACCGGGGAGCTGTTTTTT. This gives the protein CASRTGGNTGELFF.